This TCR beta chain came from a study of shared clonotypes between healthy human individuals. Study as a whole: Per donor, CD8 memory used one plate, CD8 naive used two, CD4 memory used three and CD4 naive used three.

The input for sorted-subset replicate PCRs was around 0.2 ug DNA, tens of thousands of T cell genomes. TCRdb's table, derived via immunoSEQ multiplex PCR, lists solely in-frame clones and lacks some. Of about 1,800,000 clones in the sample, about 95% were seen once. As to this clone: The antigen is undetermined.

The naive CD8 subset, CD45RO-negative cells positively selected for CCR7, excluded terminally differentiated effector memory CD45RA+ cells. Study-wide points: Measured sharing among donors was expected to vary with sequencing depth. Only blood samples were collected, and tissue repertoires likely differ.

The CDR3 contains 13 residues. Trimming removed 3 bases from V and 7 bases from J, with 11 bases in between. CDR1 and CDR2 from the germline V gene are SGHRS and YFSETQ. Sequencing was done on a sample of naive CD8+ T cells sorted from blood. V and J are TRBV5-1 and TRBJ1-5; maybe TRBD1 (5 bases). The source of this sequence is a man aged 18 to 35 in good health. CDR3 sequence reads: CASSSGTGQPQHF. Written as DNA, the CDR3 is TGCGCCAGCAGCTCAGGGACCGGACAGCCCCAGCATTTT.